This T cell receptor beta chain was sequenced during a study of blood T cell repertoires in COVID-19. The germline gives CDR1 MDHEN, CDR2 SYDVKM. V was clipped by 5 bases and J by 3 bases, with 19 bases between them. This CDR3 contains 16 residues. Sequencing used immunoSEQ multiplex PCR; TCRdb keeps in-frame clones, though not all of them. Of 260,000 or so clones listed, 70% to 90% are singletons. V and J are TRBV28 and TRBJ1-1; no clear D gene. The sequence derives from a man younger than 35 who had recovered from COVID-19. Sequencing input: PBMCs or T cells enriched from blood (not recorded which). The DNA of the CDR3 is TGTGCCAGCAGTCTTCCCTTGCCCTCACTCGACACTGAAGCTTTCTTT. It yields the protein CASSLPLPSLDTEAFF.